This is a list of T cell receptor beta chains from one sample in a study of T cells in pancreatic ductal adenocarcinoma. Generated by immunoSEQ multiplex PCR, the TCRdb table keeps only in-frame clones and is missing some. The sample comprises around 100,000 clones, 90% to 95% of which are singletons, and 2.5% to 3.5% rests with the top ten. The material sequenced was PBMCs. All receptors derive from a human donor with pancreatic ductal adenocarcinoma. The CDR3 runs from the conserved cysteine through the conserved F or W. A D gene is named only where the DNA matches it firmly. Rows may omit the clone size; those that give it use once, few, many or a size class.

v_call	d_call	cdr3_length	j_call	clone_size	cdr3_nt	cdr3_aa
TRBV19	NA	17	TRBJ2-6	NA	TGTGCCAGTAGTATAGGTTCAAGCGGCTCTGGGGCCAACGTCCTGACTTTC	CASSIGSSGSGANVLTF
TRBV12-5	TRBD2	16	TRBJ2-2	NA	TGTGCTAGTGGTCGGACTAGCGGGGGGGTCACCGGGGAGCTGTTTTTT	CASGRTSGGVTGELFF
TRBV7-8	NA	14	TRBJ2-3	NA	TGTGCCAGCAGCTTAGACAGGTTGGGCGATACGCAGTATTTT	CASSLDRLGDTQYF
TRBV28	TRBD1	14	TRBJ1-1	NA	TGTGCCAGCAGTTTGACAGGGGAAGACACTGAAGCTTTCTTT	CASSLTGEDTEAFF
TRBV19	TRBD1	13	TRBJ1-2	NA	TGTGCCAGTAGTTTCGACAGGGCGGATGGCTACACCTTC	CASSFDRADGYTF
TRBV7-3	NA	15	TRBJ2-2	NA	TGTGCCAGCAGCTGGGGGGGCGTAGCGGCCGGGGAGCTGTTTTTT	CASSWGGVAAGELFF
TRBV5-4	NA	14	TRBJ2-5	NA	TGTGCCAGCAGCTTGGCTGGGACACAAGAGACCCAGTACTTC	CASSLAGTQETQYF
TRBV2	NA	14	TRBJ2-2	NA	TGTGCCAGCAAGTCCTCCCTAGCGTCCGGGGAGCTGTTTTTT	CASKSSLASGELFF
TRBV5-1	TRBD2	16	TRBJ2-7	NA	TGCGCCAGCAGCAGCAACGGACTAGCGGGAGTCTACGAGCAGTACTTC	CASSSNGLAGVYEQYF
TRBV18	TRBD1	15	TRBJ2-7	NA	TGTGCCAGCTCACCCGACGAGACAGGGGCCTACGAGCAGTACTTC	CASSPDETGAYEQYF
TRBV5-1	NA	14	TRBJ2-7	NA	TGCGCCAGCAGCTTGGGCGGGTTCTCCTACGAGCAGTACTTC	CASSLGGFSYEQYF
TRBV11-2	NA	13	TRBJ2-1	once	TGTGCCAGCAGCTTAGTTTCCAATCAGGAGCAGTTCTTC	CASSLVSNQEQFF
TRBV11-2	NA	13	TRBJ1-1	NA	TGTGCCAGCAGCTCCATAGAGCTTACGGAAGCTTTCTTT	CASSSIELTEAFF
TRBV6-5	NA	11	TRBJ1-1	once	TGTGCCAGCAGGGAGGGTACTGAAGCTTTCTTT	CASREGTEAFF
TRBV5-4	NA	14	TRBJ2-3	once	TGTGCCAGCAGCTTGTGGCGGGACACAGATACGCAGTATTTT	CASSLWRDTDTQYF
TRBV5-1	NA	15	TRBJ2-1	NA	TGCGCCAGCAGCTTGTTTAGCGGAGGGAACAATGAGCAGTTCTTC	CASSLFSGGNNEQFF
TRBV4-3	TRBD2	18	TRBJ2-1	NA	TGCGCCAGCAGCCAAGTGGGGACTAGCGGGGGAGTGTATAATGAGCAGTTCTTC	CASSQVGTSGGVYNEQFF
TRBV13	TRBD1	14	TRBJ1-2	NA	TGTGCCAGCAGCTCCATGGACAGGGTCTATGGCTACACCTTC	CASSSMDRVYGYTF
TRBV4-1	NA	15	TRBJ2-2	NA	TGCGCCAGCCAACACATGGGGCCAAACACCGGGGAGCTGTTTTTT	CASQHMGPNTGELFF
TRBV2	NA	11	TRBJ2-7	NA	TGTGCCAGCAGTGTAGAGTACGAGCAGTACTTC	CASSVEYEQYF
TRBV29-1	NA	12	TRBJ2-5	NA	TGCAGCGTTGAGACAGGAGGAGAGACCCAGTACTTC	CSVETGGETQYF
TRBV5-1	NA	15	TRBJ2-7	NA	TGCGCCAGCAGCTCGGGGGTGGGGACTCCCTACGAGCAGTACTTC	CASSSGVGTPYEQYF
TRBV19	TRBD2	13	TRBJ2-1	NA	TGTGCCAGTACGGGACTAGAGATCAATGAGCAGTTCTTC	CASTGLEINEQFF
TRBV11-2	NA	16	TRBJ2-7	NA	TGTGCCAGCAGCTTAGAGCCCCCGGGGTCGGGCGCCGAGCAGTACTTC	CASSLEPPGSGAEQYF
TRBV27	NA	13	TRBJ2-3	NA	TGTGCCAGCAGTTTACAGGGTTGGGATACGCAGTATTTT	CASSLQGWDTQYF
TRBV5-1	TRBD2	14	TRBJ2-1	NA	TGCGCCAGCAGTACTAGCGGAACCTACAATGAGCAGTTCTTC	CASSTSGTYNEQFF
TRBV5-1	NA	15	TRBJ1-4	NA	TGCGCCAGCACTCAACGGGGGGGCCAGGGAGAAAAACTGTTTTTT	CASTQRGGQGEKLFF
TRBV5-4	TRBD2	13	TRBJ2-5	NA	TGTGCCAGCAGCTTGCTAGCGGGAGAGACCCAGTACTTC	CASSLLAGETQYF
TRBV30	NA	14	TRBJ1-3	few	TGTGCCTGGACTACAGGCCTCTCTGGAAACACCATATATTTT	CAWTTGLSGNTIYF
TRBV30	NA	14	TRBJ2-5	NA	TGTGCCTGGAGTGCGGGACAAGTCCAAGAGACCCAGTACTTC	CAWSAGQVQETQYF
TRBV10-3	NA	12	TRBJ2-3	once	TGTGCCATCAGCGGGAGTCCAGATACGCAGTATTTT	CAISGSPDTQYF
TRBV29-1	TRBD2	15	TRBJ2-1	NA	TGCAGCGTTGGGCTTCTAGCGGATCCCTACAATGAGCAGTTCTTC	CSVGLLADPYNEQFF
TRBV30	NA	14	TRBJ1-5	NA	TGTGCCTGGAGTTGTTATCGGAGCAATCAGCCCCAGCATTTT	CAWSCYRSNQPQHF
TRBV30	NA	18	TRBJ2-2	NA	TGTGCCCGCACCCAGGGGGGAGTTGTTAGCTTTGGCACCGGGGAGCTGTTTTTT	CARTQGGVVSFGTGELFF
TRBV6-6	NA	12	TRBJ2-7	NA	TGTGCCACCTCGACAGCCACCTACGAGCAGTACTTC	CATSTATYEQYF
TRBV7-8	NA	15	TRBJ2-2	once	TGTGCCAGCAGCGAGGCGGACAGTCCCACCGGGGAGCTGTTTTTT	CASSEADSPTGELFF
TRBV30	TRBD2	20	TRBJ2-3	NA	TGTGCCTGGAGGAGGGGGTGGACTAGCGGGTCTCTTTCTAGCACAGATACGCAGTATTTT	CAWRRGWTSGSLSSTDTQYF